This T cell receptor beta chain stems from a study of blood T cell repertoires in COVID-19. Study context: Samples of COVID-19 (acute and convalescent) were obtained from the United States, Italy and Spain. Nucleic acid was either cDNA or gDNA, and it came from T cells, B-cell-depleted T cells, or PBMCs.

Germline V lookup: CDR1 SQVTM, CDR2 ANQGSEA. The CDR3 is 13 amino acids. V was pared by 7 bases and J by 5 bases, with 7 bases of the junction left unmatched. Original methodology: Researchers report that nucleated cell counts were estimated from reference gene primer amplification. The table came from immunoSEQ multiplex PCR; TCRdb's copy has only in-frame clones and leaves some out. The V and J calls and the clone size are those of that table, but D and trimming were determined from the DNA. The table includes about 170,000 clones, roughly 89% detected once. Sample: peripheral blood. The rearrangement links TRBV29-1 to TRBJ2-1; 8 nucleotides align to TRBD2. This sequence originates from a man younger than 35 with active or convalescent COVID-19. The CDR3 DNA is TGCAGCGCCGAACCGGGACTAGACAATGAGCAGTTCTTC. Protein: CSAEPGLDNEQFF.